This T cell receptor (beta chain) derives from a study of CD8 T cells in ankylosing spondylitis. Libraries of TCR beta came from quantitative 5'-RACE with molecular barcodes. A single record per CDR3 protein comes from TCRdb applying MiXCR to the 5' RACE reads. Here the sample spans 300,000 to 350,000 distinct CDR3 sequences, under 25% being singletons. General study points: Reportedly, matched ankylosing spondylitis synovial fluid was significantly enriched for disease-linked clones. Disease-linked clones bore a CD8+ phenotype and were relatively rare in peripheral blood. Characteristic, it appeared, of ankylosing spondylitis blood was a TCR beta motif of eight or nine highly homologous variants.

On this clonotype itself: Its antigen is not identified.

The source is a female donor with ankylosing spondylitis or in good health (not recorded which). Material for sequencing was blood, either unsorted or a sorted T cell fraction (not recorded which).

CDR3 sequence: CASSASGTSNKFF. For the CDR3, the DNA is TGTGCCAGCAGTGCTTCGGGGACTAGCAATAAGTTCTTC. This chain links TRBV2 with TRBJ2-1; 9 nucleotides match TRBD2. Germline CDR1 and CDR2: SNHLY and FYNNEI. V shed 4 bases, J shed 14 bases, and the junction held 9 bases outside the gene matches. This CDR3 region has 13 residues. The complete variable domain, with remaining parts taken from reference TRBV2 and TRBJ2-1, reads EPEVTQTPSHQVTQMGQEVILRCVPISNHLYFYWYRQILGQKVEFLVSFYNNEISEKSEIFDDQFSVERPDGSNFTLKIRSTKLEDSAMYFCASSASGTSNKFFGPGTRLTVL.